This T cell receptor beta chain appears in the sequencing data of a study of control samples from healthy donors and cancer patients. The table came from immunoSEQ multiplex PCR; TCRdb's copy has only in-frame clones and leaves some out. This table holds roughly 88,000 clones, roughly nine tenths found once. The CDR3 runs to 15 residues. The rearrangement links TRBV21-1 to TRBJ2-7; the table's D gene call, TRBD2, was not cross checked with the DNA. TRBV21-1 is a pseudogene segment. The material sequenced was blood. The TCR comes from a woman aged 25 to 39 in good health. CDR3 coding DNA: TGTGCCAGCAGCAAAGTCAGGACTAGAGATCTCGAGCAGTACTTC. Encoded protein: CASSKVRTRDLEQYF.